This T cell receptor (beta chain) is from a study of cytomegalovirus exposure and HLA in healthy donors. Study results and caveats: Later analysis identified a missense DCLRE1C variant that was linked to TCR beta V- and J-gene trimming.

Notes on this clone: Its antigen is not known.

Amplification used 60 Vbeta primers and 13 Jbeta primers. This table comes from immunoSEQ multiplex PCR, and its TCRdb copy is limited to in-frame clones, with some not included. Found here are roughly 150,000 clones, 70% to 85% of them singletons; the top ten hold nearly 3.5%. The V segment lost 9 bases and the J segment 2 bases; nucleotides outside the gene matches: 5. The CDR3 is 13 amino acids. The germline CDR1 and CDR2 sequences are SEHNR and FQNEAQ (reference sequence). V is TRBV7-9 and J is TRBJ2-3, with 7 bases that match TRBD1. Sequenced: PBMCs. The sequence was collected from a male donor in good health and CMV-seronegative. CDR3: CARDDRDTDTQYF. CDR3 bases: TGTGCCAGGGATGACAGGGACACAGATACGCAGTATTTT.